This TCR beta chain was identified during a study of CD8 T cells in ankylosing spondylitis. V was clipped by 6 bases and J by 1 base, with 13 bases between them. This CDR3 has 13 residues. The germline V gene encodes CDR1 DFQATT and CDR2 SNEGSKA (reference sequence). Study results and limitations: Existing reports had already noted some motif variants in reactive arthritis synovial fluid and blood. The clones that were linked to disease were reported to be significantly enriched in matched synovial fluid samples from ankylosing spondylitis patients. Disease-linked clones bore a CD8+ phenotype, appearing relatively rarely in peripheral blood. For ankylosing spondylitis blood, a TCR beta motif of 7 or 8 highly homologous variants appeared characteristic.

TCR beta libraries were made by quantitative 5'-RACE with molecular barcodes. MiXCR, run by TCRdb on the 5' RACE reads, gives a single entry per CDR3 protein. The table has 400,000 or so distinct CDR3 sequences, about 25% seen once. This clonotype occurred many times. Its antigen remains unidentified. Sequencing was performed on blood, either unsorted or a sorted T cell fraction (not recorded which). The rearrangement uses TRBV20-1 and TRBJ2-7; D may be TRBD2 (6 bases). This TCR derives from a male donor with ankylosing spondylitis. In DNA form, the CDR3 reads TGCAGTGCCAATAGCGGACCATCCTACGAGCAGTACTTC. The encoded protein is CSANSGPSYEQYF.